A single sample is the source of the 29 T cell receptor beta chains below, sequenced in a study of cytomegalovirus exposure and HLA in healthy donors. Researchers ran the PCR with 60 Vbeta and 13 Jbeta primers. Generated by immunoSEQ multiplex PCR, the TCRdb table keeps only in-frame clones and is missing some. The data hold 150,000 to 200,000 clones, with about 83% observed a single time. Sequenced input: PBMCs. These receptors were collected from a girl between 10 and 17 years old in good health and CMV-seropositive.

Here the CDR3 reads CASSRQGLDVGAFF. CDR3 nucleotides: TGTGCCAGCAGTCGACAGGGGCTGGATGTTGGAGCTTTCTTT. The chain joins TRBV27 to TRBJ1-1, with TRBD1 matching over 8 bases. The germline gives CDR1 MNHEY, CDR2 SMNVEV (reference sequence). Trimming removed 5 bases from V and 10 bases from J; junction bases left unmatched: 12. The CDR3 contains 14 residues.

The chain carries TRBV2 and TRBJ2-7, with TRBD2 matching over 8 bases. The CDR3 runs 14 residues. CDR1 and CDR2 from the germline V gene are SNHLY and FYNNEI. With V trimmed by 6 bases and J by 5 bases, 9 bases remained unmatched. The CDR3 reads CASSSRGGLDEQYF. DNA for the CDR3: TGTGCCAGCAGCTCACGGGGGGGCCTGGACGAGCAGTACTTC.

This clone was seen a handful of times. Other DNA sequences in the sample encode the same CDR3. The chain couples TRBV19 to TRBJ1-5; D is unclear. Germline V gene sequence: CDR1 LNHDA, CDR2 SQIVND (reference sequence). This CDR3 contains 12 residues. The V and J ends lost 6 bases and 1 base respectively, with 4 bases between them. The chain's CDR3 is CASRQSNQPQHF. CDR3 coding DNA: TGTGCCAGTAGACAGAGCAATCAGCCCCAGCATTTT.

J is TRBJ2-7 and V is TRBV25-1; a weak D match, TRBD1 (5 bases). CDR1 is MGHDK, CDR2 SYGVNS, per germline. V lost 9 bases and J lost 0, with 12 bases in between. This CDR3 spans 13 amino acids. CDR3 coding DNA: TGTGCCAGTATGACAGAGAGCTCCTACGAGCAGTACTTC. Translation gives CASMTESSYEQYF.

The chain joins TRBV27 to TRBJ2-7; TRBD1 agrees at 8 bases. Germline V gene sequence: CDR1 MNHEY, CDR2 SMNVEV (reference sequence). CDR3 length: 14 amino acids. J lost 1 base, V lost 6 bases, and 5 bases had no gene match. CDR3 sequence: CASSFGQGSYEQYF. In nucleotides, the CDR3 is TGTGCCAGCAGCTTTGGACAGGGTTCCTACGAGCAGTACTTC.

This sequence joins TRBV5-5 and TRBJ2-7, with 9 bases identical to TRBD1. Germline trimming cut 2 bases from V and 3 bases from J; bases unmatched to any gene: 3. The CDR3 length is 14 residues. Germline lookup yields CDR1 SGHKS and CDR2 YYEKEE (reference sequence). CDR3 in amino acids: CASSFPGQGYEQYF. CDR3 sequence (DNA): TGTGCCAGCAGCTTTCCGGGACAGGGCTACGAGCAGTACTTC.

This rearrangement joins TRBV10-2 to TRBJ2-3; maybe TRBD2 (7 bases). The CDR3 runs to 17 residues. The germline gives CDR1 WSHSY, CDR2 SAAADI. The ends were cut back, 2 bases at V and 2 bases at J, with 17 bases in the middle. The CDR3 protein is CASSERGGGHLTDTQYF. The CDR3 bases are TGCGCCAGCAGTGAGCGGGGCGGGGGCCATCTCACAGATACGCAGTATTTT.

As concerns this clone: An end of the junction does not agree with germline; a read error may underlie this. The V call is TRBV10-3, the J call TRBJ1-1; D call uncertain. The germline V gene has CDR1 ENHRY and CDR2 SYGVKD. The CDR3 extends over 13 amino acids. Here the CDR3 reads CASSYSIGAEAFF. In DNA form, the CDR3 reads TGTGCCAGCAGTTACTCGATCGGGGCTGAAGCTTTCTTT.

The chain recombines TRBV7-6 with TRBJ2-7; 7 bases match TRBD1. The CDR3 extends over 14 amino acids. V trimming: 1 base; J trimming: 1 base; junction bases outside the gene matches: 1. Germline CDR1 SGHVS, CDR2 FNYEAQ. The CDR3 is CASSLVRGSYEQYF. The CDR3 DNA reads TGTGCCAGCAGCTTAGTCAGGGGGTCCTACGAGCAGTACTTC. Looking up the rest from reference TRBV7-6 and TRBJ2-7 gives the full variable domain: GAGVSQSPRYKVTKRGQDVALRCDPISGHVSLYWYRQALGQGPEFLTYFNYEAQQDKSGLPNDRFSAERPEGSISTLTIQRTEQRDSAMYRCASSLVRGSYEQYFGPGTRLTVT.

The V call is TRBV19, the J call TRBJ2-3; D is perhaps TRBD1 (6 bases). Trimming shortened V by 6 bases and J by 0 bases, and 13 bases separated the two germline ends. Germline V gene lookup returns CDR1 LNHDA and CDR2 SQIVND (reference sequence). The CDR3 loop spans 15 amino acids. CDR3 loop: CASRTDRYSTDTQYF. DNA for the CDR3: TGTGCCAGTAGAACCGACAGGTACAGCACAGATACGCAGTATTTT. Looking up the rest from reference TRBV19 and TRBJ2-3 gives the full variable domain: DGGITQSPKYLFRKEGQNVTLSCEQNLNHDAMYWYRQDPGQGLRLIYYSQIVNDFQKGDIAEGYSVSREKKESFPLTVTSAQKNPTAFYLCASRTDRYSTDTQYFGPGTRLTVL.

The chain carries TRBV7-9 and TRBJ1-3, with 7 bases lining up with TRBD1. The CDR3 spans 17 residues. The germline CDR1 and CDR2 sequences are SEHNR and FQNEAQ (reference sequence). V shed 4 bases and J 0 bases; nucleotides not matched to a gene: 9. The CDR3 region is CASSSEQGKSSGNTIYF. The DNA of the CDR3 is TGTGCCAGCAGCTCAGAACAGGGGAAGAGCTCTGGAAACACCATATATTTT.

The rearrangement links TRBV30 to TRBJ2-7, with TRBD1 identical over 10 bases. V lost 5 bases and J lost 4; bases outside the gene matches: 11. CDR3 size: 15 residues. From germline, CDR1 is GTSNPN and CDR2 SVGIG (reference sequence). The CDR3 region is CAWQSPGQGLYEQYF. In DNA form, the CDR3 reads TGTGCCTGGCAATCACCGGGACAGGGGTTATACGAGCAGTACTTC. Complete variable domain (other parts from reference TRBV30 and TRBJ2-7): SQTIHQWPATLVQPVGSPLSLECTVEGTSNPNLYWYRQAAGRGLQLLFYSVGIGQISSEVPQNLSASRPQDRQFILSSKKLLLSDSGFYLCAWQSPGQGLYEQYFGPGTRLTVT.

The chain employs TRBV19 and TRBJ1-1; D may be TRBD1 (6 bases). CDR3 length equals 13 residues. Per the germline V gene, CDR1 is LNHDA and CDR2 is SQIVND (reference sequence). V was cut by 1 base and J by 4 bases, with 7 bases left in between. The CDR3 spells CASSIGTATEAFF. As DNA, the CDR3 is TGTGCCAGTAGTATAGGGACAGCCACTGAAGCTTTCTTT.

This chain uses TRBV6-5 with TRBJ2-2, with D possibly TRBD2 on 5 matching bases. The V gene lost 6 bases and the J gene lost 1 base, with 12 bases spanning the gap. The CDR3 is 15 residues long. Germline loops: CDR1 MNHEY, CDR2 SVGAGI. CDR3 sequence: CASRYDGMNTGELFF. The CDR3 nucleotides read TGTGCCAGCAGGTACGACGGGATGAACACCGGGGAGCTGTTTTTT.

V is TRBV7-9 and J is TRBJ2-7, with D possibly being TRBD2 (5 bases). Germline CDR1 is SEHNR and CDR2 is FQNEAQ (reference sequence). The CDR3 covers 13 residues. The ends were cut back, 2 bases at V and 7 bases at J, with 12 bases in the middle. Written as DNA, the CDR3 is TGTGCCAGCAGCTTACCGGGGATGCGGGAGCAGTACTTC. As protein: CASSLPGMREQYF.

The J gene is TRBJ2-7, the V gene TRBV6-1; D unclear. Germline loops: CDR1 MNHNS, CDR2 SASEGT. CDR3 size: 9 residues. The V end was cut by 7 bases, the J end by 7 bases, with 5 bases between. For the CDR3, the DNA is TGTGCCAGCACTAAAGAGCAGTACTTC. It is translated as CASTKEQYF.

The CDR3 region is CASSYSGNSGNTIYF. CDR3 DNA: TGTGCCAGCAGTTACTCCGGTAACTCTGGAAACACCATATATTTT. V usage is TRBV6-5 and J usage is TRBJ1-3; no clear D gene. Deletions cut 0 bases from V and 0 bases from J, with 6 bases between. The V gene's germline CDR1 is MNHEY and CDR2 SVGAGI. This CDR3 has 15 residues.

The rearrangement links TRBV5-1 to TRBJ1-2; 9 nucleotides match TRBD1. Germline V CDR1 and CDR2: SGHRS, YFSETQ. V lost 3 bases to trimming and J lost 5 bases; unmatched junction nucleotides: 14. This CDR3 contains 17 residues. Written as DNA, the CDR3 is TGCGCCAGCAGCTCGCCAACTCTGACAGGGGGACGGTATGGCTACACCTTC. This gives the protein CASSSPTLTGGRYGYTF.

The rearrangement joins TRBV5-6 to TRBJ2-5; 8 bases agree with TRBD2. V dropped 1 base and J dropped 5; count of bases not matched to a gene: 7. The CDR3 runs to 15 residues. CDR1 is SGHDT and CDR2 is YYEEEE in the germline V gene. The CDR3 sequence is CASSLRGGPWETQYF. The DNA for the CDR3 is TGTGCCAGCAGCTTGCGGGGGGGGCCTTGGGAGACCCAGTACTTC.

The CDR3: CASSPDRGAYGYTF. The CDR3 nucleotides are TGTGCCAGCAGCCCGGACAGAGGTGCCTATGGCTACACCTTC. The chain couples TRBV5-6 to TRBJ1-2, with D perhaps TRBD1 (6 bases). Germline CDR1 is SGHDT and CDR2 is YYEEEE. The CDR3 loop spans 14 amino acids. The V gene lost 4 bases and the J gene lost 4 bases, with 14 bases spanning the gap. The variable domain in full, with the rest retrieved from reference TRBV5-6 and TRBJ1-2, is DAGVTQSPTHLIKTRGQQVTLRCSPKSGHDTVSWYQQALGQGPQFIFQYYEEEERQRGNFPDRFSGHQFPNYSSELNVNALLLGDSALYLCASSPDRGAYGYTFGSGTRLTVV.

This chain uses TRBV7-9 with TRBJ1-4, with 8 bases that match TRBD1. After removal of 5 bases from V and 0 bases from J, the junction contained 14 bases not matched to a gene. Germline assignment: CDR1 SEHNR and CDR2 FQNEAQ (reference sequence). The CDR3 spans 19 residues. CDR3 in DNA: TGTGCCAGCAGCACCGACAGGGGTTGGTATTGGGCAACTAATGAAAAACTGTTTTTT. Encoded protein: CASSTDRGWYWATNEKLFF. The full variable domain, completed using reference TRBV7-9 and TRBJ1-4, is DTGVSQNPRHKITKRGQNVTFRCDPISEHNRLYWYRQTLGQGPEFLTYFQNEAQLEKSRLLSDRFSAERPKGSFSTLEIQRTEQGDSAMYLCASSTDRGWYWATNEKLFFGSGTQLSVL.

CDR3 bases: TGTGCCTGGACCTCGACAGATACGCAGTATTTT. Amino acids: CAWTSTDTQYF. The chain has TRBV30 and TRBJ2-3; the D is unclear. V dropped 4 bases and J dropped 3 bases, with 5 bases sitting between them. The germline V gene has CDR1 GTSNPN and CDR2 SVGIG (reference sequence). The CDR3 is made up of 11 amino acids.

The chain is built from TRBV11-2 and TRBJ2-2; possible D gene TRBD1, 5 bases. V was shortened by 0 bases and J by 5 bases, with 13 bases between the two germline ends. Germline assignment: CDR1 SGHAT and CDR2 FQNNGV. This CDR3 region has 16 residues. CDR3 DNA: TGTGCCAGCAGCTTAGATTGGGGCTCACCGACCGGGGAGCTGTTTTTT. The encoded protein is CASSLDWGSPTGELFF.

V usage is TRBV4-2 and J usage is TRBJ2-3; 12 bases match TRBD2. The CDR3 totals 19 residues. Germline V gene data show CDR1 as LGHNA and CDR2 as YNFKEQ. J was trimmed by 3 bases and V by 0 bases; bases with no gene match: 10. CDR3 region: CASSQDPPSGGAFTDTQYF. CDR3 nucleotides: TGTGCCAGCAGCCAAGATCCCCCTAGCGGGGGGGCTTTTACAGATACGCAGTATTTT.

This chain links TRBV7-2 with TRBJ2-1; 10 positions agree with TRBD2. There are 16 residues in the CDR3. Germline values: CDR1 SGHTA, CDR2 FQGNSA. The V and J ends lost 5 bases and 1 base, in that order; junction bases with no gene match: 5. CDR3 coding DNA: TGTGCCAGCAGCCTCACTAGCGGGACGTCCTACAATGAGCAGTTCTTC. Its protein product is CASSLTSGTSYNEQFF.

This chain links TRBV5-6 with TRBJ1-2; the D gene is possibly TRBD1 (5 bases). CDR3 length equals 12 residues. The V and J ends lost 0 bases and 12 bases respectively, with 12 bases between them. Germline V gives CDR1 SGHDT, CDR2 YYEEEE. Here the CDR3 reads CASSLGWGVDTF. CDR3 coding DNA: TGTGCCAGCAGCTTGGGCTGGGGGGTGGACACCTTC.

The rearrangement uses TRBV4-1 and TRBJ2-3; TRBD2 aligns across 9 bases. The CDR3 totals 16 residues. Germline V lookup: CDR1 MGHRA, CDR2 YSYEKL. V lost 3 bases, J lost 3 bases, and 7 bases stayed unmatched. The chain's CDR3 is CASSQPGLAHTDTQYF. The CDR3 DNA follows: TGCGCCAGCAGCCAGCCCGGACTAGCGCATACAGATACGCAGTATTTT.

The chain carries TRBV5-5 and TRBJ2-5; D may be TRBD2 (5 bases). The J call may be wrong; the DNA end is better matched by TRBJ2-7. The V gene's germline CDR1 is SGHKS and CDR2 YYEKEE (reference sequence). There are 15 residues in the CDR3. The DNA for the CDR3 is TGTGCCAGCAGCTTGGCTGCGGTTCGTGAGGGCGAGCAGTACTTC. Residues: CASSLAAVREGEQYF.

This clone was detected only a few times. This rearrangement joins TRBV5-6 to TRBJ1-2; 8 bases align to TRBD1. Unmatched junction bases numbered 13, after V lost 4 bases and J lost 8 bases. Germline lookup yields CDR1 SGHDT and CDR2 YYEEEE. The CDR3 contains 15 residues. CDR3 DNA sequence: TGTGCCAGCAGCCCGTGGACAGGGTCCGTAAGAGGCTACACCTTC. Amino acid sequence: CASSPWTGSVRGYTF.